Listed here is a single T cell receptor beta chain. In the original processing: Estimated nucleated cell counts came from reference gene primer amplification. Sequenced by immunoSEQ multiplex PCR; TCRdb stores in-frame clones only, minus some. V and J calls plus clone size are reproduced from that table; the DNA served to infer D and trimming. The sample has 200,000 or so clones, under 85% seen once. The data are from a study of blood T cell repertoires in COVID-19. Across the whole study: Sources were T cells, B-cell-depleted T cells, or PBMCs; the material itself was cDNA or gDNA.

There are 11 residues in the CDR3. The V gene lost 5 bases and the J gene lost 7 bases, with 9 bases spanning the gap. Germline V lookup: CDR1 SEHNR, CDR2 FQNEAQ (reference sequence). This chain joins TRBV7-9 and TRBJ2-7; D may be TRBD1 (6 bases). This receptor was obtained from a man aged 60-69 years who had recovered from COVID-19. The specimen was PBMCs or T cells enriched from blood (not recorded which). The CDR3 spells CASSLGQEQYF. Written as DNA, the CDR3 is TGTGCCAGCAGCCTCGGACAGGAGCAGTACTTC.